The rows below give T cell receptor beta chains drawn from one sample of a study of OX40 agonist ivuxolimab in advanced cancers. Assay used: immunoSEQ multiplex PCR; TCRdb lists only in-frame clones, some missing. The top ten hold 1.1% of the sample, which has 55,000 to 75,000 clones, around 80% seen once. This specimen was CD4+ or CD8+ T cells sorted from blood, taken in a trial of the OX40 agonist ivuxolimab. These receptor sequences come from an adult with an advanced solid tumor such as melanoma, head and neck, liver or kidney cancer. CDR3s leave out the opening cysteine and the closing phenylalanine or tryptophan.

cdr3_aa,v_call,j_call
ASSATGFGGRETQY,TRBV2,TRBJ2-5
ASSPVGTGHNEKLF,TRBV18,TRBJ1-4
ASSYSLNQPQH,TRBV6-6,TRBJ1-5
ASSLGNGQGAGNTIY,TRBV5-1,TRBJ1-3
ASNARGSSSYEQY,TRBV2,TRBJ2-7
ASSLDDFTGTRPEAF,TRBV7-2,TRBJ1-1
ASSPISHGSAEGNTIY,TRBV18,TRBJ1-3
ASSRLAGETQY,TRBV7-2,TRBJ2-5
ASSLSGEGSNQPQH,TRBV28,TRBJ1-5
ASSSLEDPTGELF,TRBV7-2,TRBJ2-2
ASSNGGPFKF,TRBV19,TRBJ2-1
ASSLVGSGGELF,TRBV7-2,TRBJ2-2
ASSPGTYNSPLH,TRBV5-1,TRBJ1-6
ASSQGAGSARRANVLT,TRBV14,TRBJ2-6
ASSLELAAYEQY,TRBV5-6,TRBJ2-7
ASSPPGTDTQY,TRBV18,TRBJ2-3
ASSKGGGRRTVSYEQY,TRBV21-1,TRBJ2-7
ASSQDYQSTDTQY,TRBV7-3,TRBJ2-3
SVPLGYLTGGSYGYT,TRBV29-1,TRBJ1-2
ASSLGLAGGTDTQY,TRBV7-9,TRBJ2-3
ASSQSPPLQQKLF,TRBV4-3,TRBJ1-4
ASSPGAGPNQPQH,TRBV18,TRBJ1-5
ASSLRDTQY,TRBV28,TRBJ2-3
ASSLLGVDSSYEQY,TRBV5-5,TRBJ2-7
ATYRGGNQPQH,TRBV10-3,TRBJ1-5
ASRDGNYGYT,TRBV25-1,TRBJ1-2
ASSFHRGGAPIWTEAF,TRBV7-9,TRBJ1-1
ASSFGGSNQPQH,TRBV27,TRBJ1-5
ASSFLQGILSNEQF,TRBV5-1,TRBJ2-1
ASSQTPINSPLH,TRBV14,TRBJ1-6
ASSQIGGNEKLF,TRBV4-1,TRBJ1-4
ASSEYTGELF,TRBV2,TRBJ2-2
ASSLVAGAADTQY,TRBV7-6,TRBJ2-3
ASSRQGIEAF,TRBV6-1,TRBJ1-1
ASSPAGRGYT,TRBV7-2,TRBJ1-2
ASSYQGRGNTEAF,TRBV6-5,TRBJ1-1
ASSESYGYT,TRBV2,TRBJ1-2
ASSAERARSYEQY,TRBV19,TRBJ2-7
ASSLGNPARTDTQY,TRBV5-1,TRBJ2-3
ASSSRTVSHYGYT,TRBV7-9,TRBJ1-2
ASSLTTRQGGYGYT,TRBV5-1,TRBJ1-2